The 18 T cell receptor beta chains below all came from one sample that was sequenced in a study of early T cells in non-severe SARS-CoV-2 infection. Each CDR3 protein gets one entry after TCRdb re-called the 5' RACE reads with MiXCR. The sample consists of fewer than 40,000 distinct CDR3 sequences, more than 4.5% of them appearing once. The sequenced material came from whole blood. These TCRs come from an adult who was a healthcare worker with PCR-confirmed SARS-CoV-2 infection or an uninfected control (not recorded which).

This clonotype occurred many times. The rearrangement joins TRBV4-3 to TRBJ2-1; TRBD2 matches 10 bases. The J segment lost 4 bases and the V segment lost 1 base, leaving 4 bases of the junction unmatched. CDR3 length: 16 amino acids. CDR1 LGHNA and CDR2 YSLEER come from the germline V gene. In nucleotides, the CDR3 is TGCGCCAGCAGCCAAGGCCGGACTAGCGGATACAATGAGCAGTTCTTC. Its protein is CASSQGRTSGYNEQFF.

This clonotype was detected only a few times. V and J are TRBV20-1 and TRBJ1-1; TRBD1 might be the D (5 bases). This CDR3 comprises 13 residues. V shed 2 bases and J shed 4 bases, with 11 bases lying between them. CDR1 is DFQATT, CDR2 SNEGSKA, per germline (reference sequence). CDR3 sequence: CSARRMGGTEAFF. Written as DNA, the CDR3 is TGCAGTGCTAGACGGATGGGGGGCACTGAAGCTTTCTTT.

This clonotype was detected many times. The chain couples TRBV29-1 to TRBJ2-1, with a weak D call TRBD1 (5 bases). In germline, CDR1 is SQVTM, CDR2 ANQGSEA. Trimming shortened V by 4 bases and J by 11 bases, and 12 bases separated the two germline ends. The CDR3 is made up of 11 amino acids. The CDR3 DNA is TGCAGCGTTGGGCAGGGCCCGAAGCAGTTCTTC. This sequence encodes CSVGQGPKQFF.

This clonotype was observed a few times. The J gene is TRBJ2-5, the V gene TRBV20-1; 8 bases align to TRBD2. After removal of 5 bases from V and 5 bases from J, the junction contained 4 bases not matched to a gene. The germline V gene encodes CDR1 DFQATT and CDR2 SNEGSKA (reference sequence). This CDR3 region has 12 residues. Here the CDR3 reads CSAEGLAETQYF. In nucleotides, the CDR3 is TGCAGTGCTGAAGGACTAGCTGAGACCCAGTACTTC.

In this sample, this clonotype turned up a few times. V and J are TRBV29-1 and TRBJ1-2; 9 bases fit TRBD1. Germline V gene data show CDR1 as SQVTM and CDR2 as ANQGSEA. V lost 6 bases and J lost 4; bases outside the gene matches: 3. The CDR3 has 12 residues. CDR3 residues: CSVGQGTYGYTF. DNA of the CDR3: TGCAGCGTAGGACAGGGGACCTATGGCTACACCTTC.

This clonotype was observed many times. The CDR3 DNA sequence: TGTGCCAGCAGACCGAGCGGGACCACAGATACGCAGTATTTT. Its protein is CASRPSGTTDTQYF. The chain carries TRBV14 and TRBJ2-3, with 7 nucleotides matching TRBD2. This CDR3 comprises 14 residues. CDR1 SGHDN and CDR2 FVKESK come from the germline V gene. J lost 2 bases, V lost 6 bases, and 5 bases had no gene match. The full variable domain, completed using reference TRBV14 and TRBJ2-3, is EAGVTQFPSHSVIEKGQTVTLRCDPISGHDNLYWYRRVMGKEIKFLLHFVKESKQDESGMPNNRFLAERTGGTYSTLKVQPAELEDSGVYFCASRPSGTTDTQYFGPGTRLTVL.

This clonotype was recorded a few times. CDR3 sequence reads: CSSELAGRPETQYF. The CDR3 DNA reads TGCAGCTCCGAACTAGCGGGAAGGCCGGAGACCCAGTACTTC. The rearrangement uses TRBV29-1 and TRBJ2-5; 10 bases agree with TRBD2. The CDR3 is 14 residues long. V lost 8 bases, J lost 5 bases, and 11 bases stayed unmatched. Per germline, CDR1 SQVTM and CDR2 ANQGSEA.

For this clonotype: Because it lacks the conserved phenylalanine or tryptophan at the end, this CDR3 is likely a read error. This chain links TRBV5-1 with TRBJ2-5; no definite D call. Deletions cut 1 base from V and 0 bases from J, with 7 bases between. Looked up from germline, CDR1 is SGHRS and CDR2 is YFSETQ. The length of the CDR3 is 14 residues. The CDR3 coding sequence is TGCGCCAGCAGCTTGATCGAGTACCAAGAGACCCAGTACTGC. It codes for CASSLIEYQETQYC.

This clonotype occurred a few times. The chain joins TRBV20-1 to TRBJ2-7; possibly TRBD2 for D (6 bases). V shed 6 bases and J shed 5 bases, with 17 bases lying between them. The CDR3 contains 13 residues. CDR1 is DFQATT and CDR2 is SNEGSKA in the germline V gene (reference sequence). This CDR3 reads CSADLSRGNEQYF. DNA of the CDR3: TGCAGTGCAGACCTTTCTCGGGGGAACGAGCAGTACTTC.

A few counts support this clonotype. The gene calls are TRBV28 and TRBJ2-5; 8 bases fit TRBD1. CDR1 and CDR2 from the germline V gene are MDHEN and SYDVKM. The CDR3 has 16 residues. Unmatched junction bases numbered 11, after V lost 6 bases and J lost 2 bases. In DNA, the CDR3 is TGTGCCAGCAGCCTACTGGGGGACAGGAGACAAGAGACCCAGTACTTC. It translates to CASSLLGDRRQETQYF.

This clonotype has only a few counts. V usage is TRBV19 and J usage is TRBJ1-2; D gene unclear. V shed 2 bases and J shed 5 bases, with 9 bases lying between them. CDR3 length equals 13 residues. Per the germline V gene, CDR1 is LNHDA and CDR2 is SQIVND (reference sequence). CDR3 sequence: CASSISMGYGYTF. CDR3 bases: TGTGCCAGTAGTATATCAATGGGTTATGGCTACACCTTC.

In its sample, this clonotype was seen many times. The J gene is TRBJ1-2, the V gene TRBV7-9; D is unclear. Germline V lookup: CDR1 SEHNR, CDR2 FQNEAQ (reference sequence). CDR3 length: 13 residues. V was cut by 2 bases and J by 4 bases, with 8 bases left in between. The CDR3 is CASSLRTVYGYTF. CDR3 nucleotides: TGTGCCAGCAGCTTAAGGACGGTCTATGGCTACACCTTC.

This clonotype showed up many times. The chain carries TRBV6-1 and TRBJ2-3; tentative D call: TRBD2 (5 bases). V lost 1 base and J 11 bases, leaving 10 bases between the germline ends. This CDR3 contains 12 residues. CDR1 and CDR2 (germline): MNHNS, SASEGT. Here the CDR3 DNA reads TGTGCCAGCAGTGAAGGCCTCAGCGGGCAGTATTTT. Its protein is CASSEGLSGQYF.

Remarks on this clonotype: A much more abundant neighbour one base away suggests this may be a read error. The CDR3 region is CAGSPQGAYEQYF. CDR3 nucleotides: TGTGCCGGCAGCCCACAGGGGGCCTACGAGCAGTACTTC. The rearrangement links TRBV9 to TRBJ2-7; 8 bases map to TRBD1. The V gene's germline CDR1 is SGDLS and CDR2 YYNGEE. The CDR3 is made up of 13 amino acids. The whole variable domain, filled in from reference TRBV9 and TRBJ2-7, reads DSGVTQTPKHLITATGQRVTLRCSPRSGDLSVYWYQQSLDQGLQFLIQYYNGEERAKGNILERFSAQQFPDLHSELNLSSLELGDSALYFCAGSPQGAYEQYFGPGTRLTVT.

This clonotype was seen at least ten times. J is TRBJ1-2 and V is TRBV3-1; D is uncertain. CDR1 and CDR2 (germline): LGHDT, YNNKEL (reference sequence). The CDR3 sequence is 13 residues long. Trimming cost V 2 bases and J 7 bases, with 11 bases left between them. CDR3 DNA sequence: TGTGCCAGCAGCCAAATCGGAGAGAGTGGCTACACCTTC. Translating gives CASSQIGESGYTF.

The sample holds a few counts of this clonotype. The V gene is TRBV28, the J gene TRBJ1-3, with D perhaps TRBD1 (5 bases). Germline CDR1 MDHEN, CDR2 SYDVKM. The CDR3 is 17 residues long. The V gene lost 6 bases and the J gene lost 0 bases, with 18 bases spanning the gap. The CDR3 spells CASSTPAGSISGNTIYF. For the CDR3, the DNA is TGTGCCAGCAGCACACCTGCAGGGTCAATCTCTGGAAACACCATATATTTT.

This clonotype was seen repeatedly, ten times or more. V gene TRBV7-8 combines with J gene TRBJ2-3; TRBD2 aligns across 11 bases. The CDR3 has 16 residues. V shed 4 bases, J shed 2 bases, and the junction held 5 bases outside the gene matches. Germline lookup yields CDR1 SGHVS and CDR2 FQNEAQ. CDR3 in amino acids: CASSSPGLADTDTQYF. In nucleotides, the CDR3 is TGTGCCAGCAGCTCACCGGGACTAGCGGACACAGATACGCAGTATTTT.

This clonotype was observed many times. The J gene is TRBJ1-2, the V gene TRBV20-1; D is ambiguous. From germline, CDR1 is DFQATT and CDR2 SNEGSKA (reference sequence). V shed 6 bases and J shed 2 bases, with 10 bases lying between them. This CDR3 is built from 12 residues. The chain's CDR3 is CSATSPNYGYTF. The DNA for the CDR3 is TGCAGTGCCACTTCCCCGAACTATGGCTACACCTTC.